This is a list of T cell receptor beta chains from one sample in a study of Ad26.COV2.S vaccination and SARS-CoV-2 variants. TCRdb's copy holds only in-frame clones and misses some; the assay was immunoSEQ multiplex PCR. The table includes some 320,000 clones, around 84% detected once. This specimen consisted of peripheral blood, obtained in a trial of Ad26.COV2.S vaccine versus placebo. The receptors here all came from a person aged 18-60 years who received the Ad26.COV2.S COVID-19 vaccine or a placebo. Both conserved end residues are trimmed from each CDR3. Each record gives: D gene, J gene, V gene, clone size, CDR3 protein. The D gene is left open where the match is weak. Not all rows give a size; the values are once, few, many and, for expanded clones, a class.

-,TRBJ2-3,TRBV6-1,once,ASSEGGGGKPDTQY
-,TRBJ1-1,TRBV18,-,ASSPSGDTEAF
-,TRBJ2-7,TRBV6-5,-,ASSYMSGPYEQY
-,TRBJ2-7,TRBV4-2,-,ASSQEDRPYEQY
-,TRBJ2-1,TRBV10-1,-,ASSEGRNNYNEQF
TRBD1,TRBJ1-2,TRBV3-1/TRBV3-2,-,ASSPQTGGYGYT
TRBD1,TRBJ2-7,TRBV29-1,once,SVPGQSHEQY
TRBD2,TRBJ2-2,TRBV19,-,ASTVTSGATGELF
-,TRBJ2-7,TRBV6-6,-,ASSYSDGSSYEQY
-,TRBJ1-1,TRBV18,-,ASSGGMNTEAF
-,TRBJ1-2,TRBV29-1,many,SVEDGRGAGYT
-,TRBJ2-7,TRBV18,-,ASSPRVGITYEQY
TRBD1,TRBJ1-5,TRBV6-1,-,ASSEAAGTGHQPQH
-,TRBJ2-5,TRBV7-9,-,ASTRAQTVQETQY
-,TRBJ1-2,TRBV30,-,AWRTPPGQNYGYT
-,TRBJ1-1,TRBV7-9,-,ASSSSRRIIEAF
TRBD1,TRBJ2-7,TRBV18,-,ASSPQTGAYEQY
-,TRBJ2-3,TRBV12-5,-,ASGLSQGGTQY
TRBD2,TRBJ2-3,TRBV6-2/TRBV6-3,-,ASSRGLAGGGAQY
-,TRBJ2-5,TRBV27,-,ASGVRGETQY
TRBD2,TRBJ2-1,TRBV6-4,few,ASSDSAGGPNEQF
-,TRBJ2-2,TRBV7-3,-,ASSLRNTGELF
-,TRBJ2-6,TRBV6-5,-,ASSYSWMGGANVLT
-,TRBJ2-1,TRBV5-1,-,ASSAAGDSYNEQF
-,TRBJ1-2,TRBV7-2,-,ASSLNDWVGYT
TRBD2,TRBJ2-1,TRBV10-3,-,AIRAGGNNEQF
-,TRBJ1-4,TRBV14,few,ASSQVGAAANEKLF
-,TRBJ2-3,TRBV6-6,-,ASSLPMSTDTQY
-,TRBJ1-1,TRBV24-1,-,ATGHYNEDTEAF
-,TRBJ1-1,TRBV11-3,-,ASSLSGRTEAF
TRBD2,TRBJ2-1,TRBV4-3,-,ASSRDMGTSSYNEQF
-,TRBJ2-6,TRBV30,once,AWRPGPIGANVLT
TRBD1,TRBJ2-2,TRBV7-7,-,ASSLVEHRGAMHTGELF
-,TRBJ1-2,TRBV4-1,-,ASSPTVGGLGGYT
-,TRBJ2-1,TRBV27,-,ASSSKGIRNNEQF
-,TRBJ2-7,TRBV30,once,AWSIGISYEQY
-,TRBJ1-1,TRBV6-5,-,ASAGTPNTEAF
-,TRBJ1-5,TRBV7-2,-,ASSLRGASNQPQH
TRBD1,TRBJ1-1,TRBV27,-,ASSLGDSNTEAF
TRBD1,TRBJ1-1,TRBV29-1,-,SLIGTDRVNTEAF